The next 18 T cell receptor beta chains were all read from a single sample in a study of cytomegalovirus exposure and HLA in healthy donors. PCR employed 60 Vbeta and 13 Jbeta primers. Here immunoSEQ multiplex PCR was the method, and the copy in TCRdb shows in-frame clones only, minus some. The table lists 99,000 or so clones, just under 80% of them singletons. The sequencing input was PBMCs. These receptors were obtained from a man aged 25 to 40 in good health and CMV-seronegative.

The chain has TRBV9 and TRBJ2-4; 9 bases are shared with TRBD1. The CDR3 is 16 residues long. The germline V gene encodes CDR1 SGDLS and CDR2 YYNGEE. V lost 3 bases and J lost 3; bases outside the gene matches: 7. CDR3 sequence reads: CASSAGGQGGKNIQYF. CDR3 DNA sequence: TGTGCCAGCAGCGCAGGGGGACAGGGAGGCAAAAACATTCAGTACTTC.

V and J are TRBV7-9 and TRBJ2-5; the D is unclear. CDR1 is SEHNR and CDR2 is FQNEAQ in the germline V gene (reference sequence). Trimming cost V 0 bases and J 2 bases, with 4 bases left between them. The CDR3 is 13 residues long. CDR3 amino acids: CASSLALQETQYF. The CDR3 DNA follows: TGTGCCAGCAGCTTAGCATTACAAGAGACCCAGTACTTC.

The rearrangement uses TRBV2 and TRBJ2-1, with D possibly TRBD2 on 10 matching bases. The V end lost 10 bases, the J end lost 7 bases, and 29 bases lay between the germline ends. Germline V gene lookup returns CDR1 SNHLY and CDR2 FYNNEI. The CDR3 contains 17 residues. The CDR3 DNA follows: TGTGCCACCTCGGGACAGGGTGTAACTAGCGGGGTTAATGAGCAGTTCTTC. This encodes CATSGQGVTSGVNEQFF. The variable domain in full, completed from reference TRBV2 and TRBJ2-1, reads EPEVTQTPSHQVTQMGQEVILRCVPISNHLYFYWYRQILGQKVEFLVSFYNNEISEKSEIFDDQFSVERPDGSNFTLKIRSTKLEDSAMYFCATSGQGVTSGVNEQFFGPGTRLTVL.

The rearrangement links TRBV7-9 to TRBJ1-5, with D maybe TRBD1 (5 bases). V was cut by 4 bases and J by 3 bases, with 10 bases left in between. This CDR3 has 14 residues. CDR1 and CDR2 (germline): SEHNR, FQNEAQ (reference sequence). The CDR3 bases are TGTGCCAGCAGCTCAGAGACAGACAATCAGCCCCAGCATTTT. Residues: CASSSETDNQPQHF.

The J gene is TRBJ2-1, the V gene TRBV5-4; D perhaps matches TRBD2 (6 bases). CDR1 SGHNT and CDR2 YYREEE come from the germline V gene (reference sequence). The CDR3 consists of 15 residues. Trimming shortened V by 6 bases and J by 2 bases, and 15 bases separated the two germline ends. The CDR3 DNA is TGTGCCAGCACATGGGTAGGGAGGCCCTACAATGAGCAGTTCTTC. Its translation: CASTWVGRPYNEQFF.

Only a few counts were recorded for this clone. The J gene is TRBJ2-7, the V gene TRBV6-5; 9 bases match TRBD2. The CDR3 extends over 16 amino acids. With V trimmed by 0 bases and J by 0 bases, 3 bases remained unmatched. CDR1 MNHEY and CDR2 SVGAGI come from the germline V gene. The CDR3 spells CASSYSAGGPSYEQYF. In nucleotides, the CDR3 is TGTGCCAGCAGTTACTCAGCGGGAGGACCCTCCTACGAGCAGTACTTC.

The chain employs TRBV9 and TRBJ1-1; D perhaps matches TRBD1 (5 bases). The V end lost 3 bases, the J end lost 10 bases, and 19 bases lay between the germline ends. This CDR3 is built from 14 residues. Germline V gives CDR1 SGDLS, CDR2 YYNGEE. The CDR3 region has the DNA TGTGCCAGCAGCGCTGGACTATACGAGGGGCTAGCTTTCTTT. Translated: CASSAGLYEGLAFF.

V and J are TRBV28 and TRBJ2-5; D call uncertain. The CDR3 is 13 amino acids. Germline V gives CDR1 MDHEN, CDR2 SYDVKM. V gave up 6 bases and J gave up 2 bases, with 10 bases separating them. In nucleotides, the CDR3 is TGTGCCAGCAGCTGGGCAGTACAAGAGACCCAGTACTTC. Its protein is CASSWAVQETQYF.

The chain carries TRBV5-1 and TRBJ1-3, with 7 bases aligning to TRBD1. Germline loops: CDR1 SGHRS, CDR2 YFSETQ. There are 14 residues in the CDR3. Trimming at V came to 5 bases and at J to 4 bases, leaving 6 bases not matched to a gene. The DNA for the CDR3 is TGCGCCAGCAGGGCTACAGGGGTCGGAAACACCATATATTTT. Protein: CASRATGVGNTIYF.

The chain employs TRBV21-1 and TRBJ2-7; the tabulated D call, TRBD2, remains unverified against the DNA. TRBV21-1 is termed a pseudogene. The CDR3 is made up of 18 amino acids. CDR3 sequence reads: CASSNPFGGLAGSYEQYF. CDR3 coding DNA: TGTGCCAGCAGCAACCCTTTCGGGGGACTAGCAGGGTCCTACGAGCAGTACTTC.

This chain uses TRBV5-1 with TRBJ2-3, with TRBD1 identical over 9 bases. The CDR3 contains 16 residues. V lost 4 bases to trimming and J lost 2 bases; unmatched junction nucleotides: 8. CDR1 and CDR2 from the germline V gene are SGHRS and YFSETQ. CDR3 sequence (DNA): TGCGCCAGCAGCGGGGGGACAGGGATCCCCACAGATACGCAGTATTTT. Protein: CASSGGTGIPTDTQYF.

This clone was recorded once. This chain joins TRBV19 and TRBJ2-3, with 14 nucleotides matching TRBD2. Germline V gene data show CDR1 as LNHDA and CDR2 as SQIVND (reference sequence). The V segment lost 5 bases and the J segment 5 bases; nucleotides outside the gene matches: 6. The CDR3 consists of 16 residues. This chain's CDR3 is CASSLRTSGGRDTQYF. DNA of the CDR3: TGTGCCAGTAGTTTACGGACTAGCGGGGGGCGAGATACGCAGTATTTT.

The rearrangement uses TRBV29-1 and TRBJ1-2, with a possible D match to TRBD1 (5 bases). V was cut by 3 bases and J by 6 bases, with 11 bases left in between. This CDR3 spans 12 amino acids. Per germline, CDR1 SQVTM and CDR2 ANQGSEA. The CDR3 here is CSVERSGDGYTF. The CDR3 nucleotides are TGCAGCGTTGAGCGGTCGGGGGATGGCTACACCTTC. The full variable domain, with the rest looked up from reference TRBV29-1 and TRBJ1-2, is SAVISQKPSRDICQRGTSLTIQCQVDSQVTMMFWYRQQPGQSLTLIATANQGSEATYESGFVIDKFPISRPNLTFSTLTVSNMSPEDSSIYLCSVERSGDGYTFGSGTRLTVV.

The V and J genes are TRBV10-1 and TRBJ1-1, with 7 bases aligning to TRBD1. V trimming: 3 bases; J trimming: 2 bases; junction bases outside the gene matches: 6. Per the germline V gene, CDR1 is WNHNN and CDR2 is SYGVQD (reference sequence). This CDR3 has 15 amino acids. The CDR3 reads CASSDPDRLNTEAFF. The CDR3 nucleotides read TGCGCCAGCAGTGACCCGGACAGGCTTAACACTGAAGCTTTCTTT.

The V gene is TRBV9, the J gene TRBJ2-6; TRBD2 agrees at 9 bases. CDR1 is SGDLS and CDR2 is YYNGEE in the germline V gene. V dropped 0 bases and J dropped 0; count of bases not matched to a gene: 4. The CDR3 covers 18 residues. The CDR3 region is CASSVAISGSSGANVLTF. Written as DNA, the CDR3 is TGTGCCAGCAGCGTAGCCATTAGCGGGAGCTCTGGGGCCAACGTCCTGACTTTC. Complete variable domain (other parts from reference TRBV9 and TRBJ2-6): DSGVTQTPKHLITATGQRVTLRCSPRSGDLSVYWYQQSLDQGLQFLIQYYNGEERAKGNILERFSAQQFPDLHSELNLSSLELGDSALYFCASSVAISGSSGANVLTFGAGSRLTVL.

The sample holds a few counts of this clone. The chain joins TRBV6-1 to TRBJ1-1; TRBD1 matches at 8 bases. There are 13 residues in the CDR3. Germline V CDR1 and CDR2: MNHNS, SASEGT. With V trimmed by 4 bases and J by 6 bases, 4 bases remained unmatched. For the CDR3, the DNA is TGTGCCAGCAGTGTGGACAGGGCTTCTGAAGCTTTCTTT. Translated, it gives CASSVDRASEAFF.

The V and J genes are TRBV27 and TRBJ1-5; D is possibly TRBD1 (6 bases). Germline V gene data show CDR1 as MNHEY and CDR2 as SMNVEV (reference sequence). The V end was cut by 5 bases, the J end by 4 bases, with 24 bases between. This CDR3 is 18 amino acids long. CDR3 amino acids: CASSPFYTGLEANQPQHF. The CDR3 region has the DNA TGTGCCAGCAGTCCATTCTATACAGGGTTGGAGGCGAATCAGCCCCAGCATTTT.

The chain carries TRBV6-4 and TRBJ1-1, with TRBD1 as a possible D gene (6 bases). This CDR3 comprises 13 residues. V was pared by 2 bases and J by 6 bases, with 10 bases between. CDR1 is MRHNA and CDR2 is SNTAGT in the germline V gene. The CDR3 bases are TGTGCCAGCAGTGACCGGGAGGGGGCTGAAGCTTTCTTT. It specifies CASSDREGAEAFF.